Following are 8 T cell receptor beta chains from one sample sequenced in a study of long-term antiretroviral therapy in people with HIV. immunoSEQ v3.0 was run at survey level. This table comes from immunoSEQ multiplex PCR, and its TCRdb copy is limited to in-frame clones, with some not included. The data hold fewer than 40,000 clones, with 75% to 90% observed a single time. This material consisted of unsorted PBMCs, taken just before starting antiretroviral therapy. The receptors come from a woman aged 18-30 years with HIV.

The rearrangement links TRBV2 to TRBJ2-1, with D unclear. The CDR3 covers 15 residues. The germline gives CDR1 SNHLY, CDR2 FYNNEI. V was pared by 3 bases and J by 0 bases, with 9 bases between. The CDR3 loop is CASSEKVSSYNEQFF. CDR3 DNA: TGTGCCAGCAGTGAGAAGGTTAGCTCCTACAATGAGCAGTTCTTC. Together with reference TRBV2 and TRBJ2-1, the CDR3 gives the full variable domain: EPEVTQTPSHQVTQMGQEVILRCVPISNHLYFYWYRQILGQKVEFLVSFYNNEISEKSEIFDDQFSVERPDGSNFTLKIRSTKLEDSAMYFCASSEKVSSYNEQFFGPGTRLTVL.

This chain joins TRBV6-5 and TRBJ1-2; a weak D match, TRBD1 (5 bases). The ends were cut back, 7 bases at V and 7 bases at J, with 19 bases in the middle. Germline assignment: CDR1 MNHEY and CDR2 SVGAGI. This CDR3 is 14 amino acids long. CDR3 sequence: CASTLGPGVGGYTF. CDR3 bases: TGTGCCAGCACCCTAGGACCGGGGGTAGGTGGCTACACCTTC.

The CDR3 region has the DNA TGTGCCAGCAGTGACTCTCCCGGGAGTCACGCTTACGAGCAGTACTTC. Protein sequence: CASSDSPGSHAYEQYF. The chain combines TRBV6-4 with TRBJ2-7; TRBD2 might be the D (6 bases). Trimming shortened V by 0 bases and J by 4 bases, and 16 bases separated the two germline ends. CDR1 is MRHNA, CDR2 SNTAGT, per germline. The CDR3 is 16 amino acids.

V is TRBV28 and J is TRBJ1-5; a weak D match, TRBD1 (6 bases). Between the trimmed V and J ends, which lost 5 bases and 5 bases, there was a span of 10 bases. This CDR3 has 13 amino acids. Germline CDR1 MDHEN, CDR2 SYDVKM. The DNA for the CDR3 is TGTGCCAGCAGTCTACAGGGACATCAGCCCCAGCATTTT. Protein product: CASSLQGHQPQHF.

The chain has TRBV27 and TRBJ2-7; TRBD1 matches at 7 bases. In germline, CDR1 is MNHEY, CDR2 SMNVEV (reference sequence). V lost 3 bases to trimming and J lost 3 bases; unmatched junction nucleotides: 5. This CDR3 is 14 amino acids long. The CDR3 is CASSFLGGGYEQYF. CDR3 in DNA: TGTGCCAGCAGTTTCTTAGGGGGCGGCTACGAGCAGTACTTC.

This chain uses TRBV27 with TRBJ2-2, with 7 bases lining up with TRBD2. Germline V gene lookup returns CDR1 MNHEY and CDR2 SMNVEV (reference sequence). The J segment lost 6 bases and the V segment lost 6 bases, leaving 7 bases of the junction unmatched. CDR3 length: 14 residues. Here the CDR3 DNA reads TGTGCCAGCAGCCCCCTTGGGGGGGCCGGGGAGCTGTTTTTT. Translating gives CASSPLGGAGELFF.

The rearrangement uses TRBV28 and TRBJ2-1, with TRBD2 matching 11 bases. The V gene's germline CDR1 is MDHEN and CDR2 SYDVKM. The CDR3 length is 15 residues. Trimming took 5 bases from V and 6 from J; bases not matched to a gene: 6. DNA of the CDR3: TGTGCCAGCAGTCTTAGCGGGAGGGGGGTCAATGAGCAGTTCTTC. Amino acids: CASSLSGRGVNEQFF.

This clone was observed a single time. This chain connects TRBV7-9 to TRBJ2-6; no clear D gene. The CDR3 totals 18 residues. CDR1 and CDR2 from the germline V gene are SEHNR and FQNEAQ (reference sequence). Trimming left V 4 bases short and J 4 bases short, with 20 bases between. CDR3 in DNA: TGTGCCAGCAGCTCCCCTCATTCAGGTTACTCGGGGGCCAACGTCCTGACTTTC. It specifies CASSSPHSGYSGANVLTF.